This paragraph reports one T cell receptor beta chain. Its antigen is unidentified. Germline assignment: CDR1 GTSNPN and CDR2 SVGIG (reference sequence). The ends were cut back, 0 bases at V and 1 base at J, with 9 bases in the middle. CDR3 length: 14 amino acids. This sample is part of a study of beta chain features in type 1 diabetes. Study-level points and caveats: Reads derived from cDNA could over-represent cells showing high TCR expression. It was not settled here whether HLA type affects TCRB rearrangement. Amplification by PCR could prefer shorter templates, with the same effect in patients and controls. People with Type 1 diabetes carried modestly yet significantly shorter TCRB CDR3s in all four CD4+ subsets.

The whole isolated RNA underwent reverse transcription, so sequencing captured expressed TCRB transcripts. TCRdb keeps only in-frame clones here, not all; method: immunoSEQ multiplex PCR. The table has 640,000 or so clones, 11% to 15% seen once. The receptor was derived from a young man with type 1 diabetes. Sequenced material: naive CD4+ T cells from blood. The chain recombines TRBV30 with TRBJ1-1; D remains unclear. The CDR3 loop is CAWSVRSQNTEAFF. The CDR3 nucleotides are TGTGCCTGGAGTGTACGATCACAGAACACTGAAGCTTTCTTT.